The 8 T cell receptor beta chains in this list originate from one sample, sequenced in a study of blood T cell repertoires in COVID-19. The table came from immunoSEQ multiplex PCR; TCRdb's copy has only in-frame clones and leaves some out. The sample shows about 480,000 clones, about 91% of them seen only once. The material sequenced was peripheral blood. Every receptor here comes from a woman aged 45-65 years with COVID-19, enrolled during active disease.

In this sample, this clone turned up once. The chain links TRBV23-1 to TRBJ1-4; 10 bases match TRBD1. TRBV23-1 is annotated as an ORF whose role is uncertain. The V segment lost 4 bases and the J segment 8 bases; nucleotides outside the gene matches: 7. The CDR3 totals 15 residues. The CDR3 region has the DNA TGCGCCAGCAGTCCAGGGACAGGGGTGGAGGAAAAACTGTTTTTT. Amino acids: CASSPGTGVEEKLFF.

The gene calls are TRBV6-5 and TRBJ1-6; 7 bases fit TRBD1. The V gene's germline CDR1 is MNHEY and CDR2 SVGAGI. The CDR3 is 14 residues long. V gave up 9 bases and J gave up 8 bases; unmatched junction bases: 10. CDR3 bases: TGTGCCAGTCTCCAGGACAGGCGGGATTCACCCCTCCACTTT. This sequence encodes CASLQDRRDSPLHF.

V usage is TRBV5-1 and J usage is TRBJ2-3; the D gene is possibly TRBD2 (7 bases). Germline loops: CDR1 SGHRS, CDR2 YFSETQ. Trimming pared 7 bases from V and 5 bases from J, leaving 20 bases between. This CDR3 has 15 amino acids. CDR3 protein: CASCLGGPTKDTQYF. CDR3 bases: TGCGCCAGCTGCCTCGGGGGGCCGACAAAAGATACGCAGTATTTT.

This clone has a handful of counts. The rearrangement links TRBV13 to TRBJ1-3; unclear D gene. V lost 3 bases to trimming and J lost 1 base, with 10 bases between them. CDR1 and CDR2 from the germline V gene are PRHDT and FYEKMQ (reference sequence). The CDR3 is made up of 15 amino acids. The CDR3 sequence is CASSLPGGSGNTIYF. The CDR3 DNA reads TGTGCCAGCAGCTTGCCAGGAGGTTCTGGAAACACCATATATTTT.

This sequence joins TRBV18 and TRBJ1-5, with TRBD1 as a possible D gene (5 bases). Germline values: CDR1 KGHSH, CDR2 LQKENI. The CDR3 spans 14 residues. Trimming shortened V by 1 base and J by 7 bases, and 11 bases separated the two germline ends. For the CDR3, the DNA is TGTGCCAGCTCACCACAAGGGAGGGACCAGCCCCAGCATTTT. This encodes CASSPQGRDQPQHF.

The gene calls are TRBV6-5 and TRBJ1-2; 9 positions match TRBD1. V lost 7 bases, J lost 8 bases, and 14 bases stayed unmatched. The CDR3 sequence is 15 residues long. Germline CDR1 is MNHEY and CDR2 is SVGAGI. The chain's CDR3 is CASTTGQGVSGGYTF. CDR3 sequence (DNA): TGTGCCAGCACGACGGGACAGGGAGTTTCTGGAGGCTACACCTTC.

This clone has only one observation. The chain joins TRBV30 to TRBJ1-2, with D uncertain. This CDR3 has 10 amino acids. CDR1 is GTSNPN, CDR2 SVGIG, per germline (reference sequence). V gave up 3 bases and J gave up 8 bases, with 7 bases separating them. In DNA form, the CDR3 reads TGTGCCTGGAGGAGGGAGGGCTACACCTTC. Amino acid sequence: CAWRREGYTF.

This clone showed up just once. In DNA form, the CDR3 reads TGTGCCAGCAGCTCGCAGGGGGTCACCGGGGAGCTGTTTTTT. Translating gives CASSSQGVTGELFF. The gene calls are TRBV5-4 and TRBJ2-2, with 7 bases that match TRBD1. This CDR3 has 14 amino acids. The V gene end was trimmed by 3 bases and the J gene end by 4 bases; junction bases not matched to a gene: 3. Germline CDR1 is SGHNT and CDR2 is YYREEE (reference sequence).